In its sample, the clone carrying this TCR beta chain was seen once. TCRdb's table, derived via immunoSEQ multiplex PCR, lists solely in-frame clones and lacks some. Here the sample spans about 220,000 clones, 70% to 90% being singletons. This record belongs to a study of blood T cell repertoires in COVID-19. The V gene's germline CDR1 is SGHNT and CDR2 YYREEE (reference sequence). V lost 4 bases, J lost 5 bases, and 10 bases stayed unmatched. The CDR3 is made up of 15 amino acids. This sequence joins TRBV5-4 and TRBJ2-5, with 8 bases that match TRBD2. The specimen sequenced was peripheral blood. The receptor's source is a woman in her 70s with COVID-19, enrolled during active disease. This CDR3 is CASSLSGGNEETQYF. Written as DNA, the CDR3 is TGTGCCAGCAGCCTAAGCGGGGGCAACGAGGAGACCCAGTACTTC.